This entry lists 26 T cell receptor beta chains sequenced from one sample in a study of T cell changes during pregnancy in multiple sclerosis. The data were produced by immunoSEQ multiplex PCR, yet TCRdb's version contains in-frame clones alone and is incomplete. The table lists approximately 58,000 clones, just under 95% of them singletons. Sequencing used peripheral blood, obtained in the second trimester of pregnancy. The receptors shown here come from a female donor with multiple sclerosis, enrolled in a pregnancy study.

V gene TRBV7-6 combines with J gene TRBJ2-2; D unresolved. The CDR3 consists of 17 residues. Germline V lookup: CDR1 SGHVS, CDR2 FNYEAQ. V shed 3 bases and J shed 1 base, with 15 bases lying between them. CDR3: CASSFLLAEQNTGELFF. The CDR3 DNA reads as TGTGCCAGCAGCTTTTTACTGGCGGAACAGAACACCGGGGAGCTGTTTTTT.

The J gene is TRBJ2-7, the V gene TRBV14, with D perhaps matching TRBD1 (5 bases). Trimming cost V 4 bases and J 4 bases, with 17 bases left between them. This CDR3 spans 15 amino acids. Germline CDR1 is SGHDN and CDR2 is FVKESK. In nucleotides, the CDR3 is TGTGCCAGCAGCCGAAGTGCAGGGTTCGGGTACGAGCAGTACTTC. This translates into CASSRSAGFGYEQYF.

This rearrangement joins TRBV2 to TRBJ2-2; D possibly corresponds to TRBD1 (6 bases). Germline V gene sequence: CDR1 SNHLY, CDR2 FYNNEI. Trimming pared 6 bases from V and 0 bases from J, leaving 11 bases between. The CDR3 is 15 amino acids. The CDR3 nucleotides read TGTGCCAGCAGAGGGGGTAACACGAACACCGGGGAGCTGTTTTTT. Translation: CASRGGNTNTGELFF. The variable domain in full, with the rest retrieved from reference TRBV2 and TRBJ2-2, is EPEVTQTPSHQVTQMGQEVILRCVPISNHLYFYWYRQILGQKVEFLVSFYNNEISEKSEIFDDQFSVERPDGSNFTLKIRSTKLEDSAMYFCASRGGNTNTGELFFGEGSRLTVL.

Only one count was recorded for this clone. The chain links TRBV28 to TRBJ1-5, with a weak D call TRBD1 (5 bases). Germline V lookup: CDR1 MDHEN, CDR2 SYDVKM. The CDR3 is 16 residues long. The ends were cut back, 1 base at V and 1 base at J, with 11 bases in the middle. CDR3 in DNA: TGTGCCAGCAGTTTATTCGTTCGGGGGAGCAATCAGCCCCAGCATTTT. Amino acid sequence: CASSLFVRGSNQPQHF.

The V gene is TRBV29-1, the J gene TRBJ2-5; 7 bases line up with TRBD2. CDR1 and CDR2 from the germline V gene are SQVTM and ANQGSEA. This CDR3 comprises 16 residues. After removal of 2 bases from V and 0 bases from J, the junction contained 9 bases not matched to a gene. The chain's CDR3 is CSVERSRGEHQETQYF. The CDR3 DNA follows: TGCAGCGTTGAAAGGAGTCGGGGGGAACACCAAGAGACCCAGTACTTC.

Here the CDR3 reads CASSKKKLPEQYF. Here the CDR3 DNA reads TGTGCCAGCAGCAAAAAAAAACTCCCGGAGCAGTACTTC. The genes are TRBV21-1 and TRBJ2-7; the tabulated D call, TRBD2, remains unverified against the DNA. TRBV21-1 is shown as a pseudogene. This CDR3 has 13 residues.

The chain recombines TRBV2 with TRBJ2-7; 7 positions agree with TRBD2. V was clipped by 4 bases and J by 7 bases; unmatched bases: 10. Germline V CDR1 and CDR2: SNHLY, FYNNEI. There are 14 residues in the CDR3. This chain's CDR3 is CASSAGLNPGEQYF. As DNA, the CDR3 is TGTGCCAGCAGTGCGGGACTAAACCCGGGGGAGCAGTACTTC.

V is TRBV2 and J is TRBJ2-6; D is undetermined. CDR3 size: 15 residues. Germline V gene data show CDR1 as SNHLY and CDR2 as FYNNEI. V dropped 5 bases and J dropped 2 bases, with 10 bases sitting between them. CDR3 DNA: TGTGCCAGCAGTCCCATTCGAGCTGGGGCCAACGTCCTGACTTTC. Protein product: CASSPIRAGANVLTF.

V gene TRBV5-1 combines with J gene TRBJ1-5; maybe TRBD1 (6 bases). This CDR3 comprises 16 residues. Trimming took off 0 bases at V and 2 bases at J, with 12 bases between the two ends. Germline values: CDR1 SGHRS, CDR2 YFSETQ. CDR3 sequence: CASSLGMGAGNQPQHF. CDR3 coding DNA: TGCGCCAGCAGCTTGGGTATGGGGGCTGGCAATCAGCCCCAGCATTTT.

The chain carries TRBV11-2 and TRBJ2-1; D perhaps matches TRBD1 (6 bases). Deletions cut 2 bases from V and 6 bases from J, with 17 bases between. This CDR3 contains 16 residues. Germline V gives CDR1 SGHAT, CDR2 FQNNGV. The CDR3 nucleotides are TGTGCCAGCAGCTTACTTAGGGGGAAGGGAAGCAATGAGCAGTTCTTC. This codes for CASSLLRGKGSNEQFF.

V gene TRBV14 combines with J gene TRBJ2-2; the D is unclear. The CDR3 runs 14 residues. V was cut by 0 bases and J by 1 base, with 3 bases left in between. CDR1 and CDR2 from the germline V gene are SGHDN and FVKESK. The CDR3 region is CASSQDRNTGELFF. The CDR3, as DNA: TGTGCCAGCAGCCAAGATCGGAACACCGGGGAGCTGTTTTTT.

This chain uses TRBV18 with TRBJ2-7; TRBD1 matches at 9 bases. The V gene end was trimmed by 3 bases and the J gene end by 2 bases; junction bases not matched to a gene: 8. Germline V gene data show CDR1 as KGHSH and CDR2 as LQKENI. The CDR3 length is 16 residues. CDR3 bases: TGTGCCAGCTCACCGGGAACAGGGGGCTTAACCTACGAGCAGTACTTC. Its protein is CASSPGTGGLTYEQYF. Full variable domain (remainder filled in from reference TRBV18 and TRBJ2-7): NAGVMQNPRHLVRRRGQEARLRCSPMKGHSHVYWYRQLPEEGLKFMVYLQKENIIDESGMPKERFSAEFPKEGPSILRIQQVVRGDSAAYFCASSPGTGGLTYEQYFGPGTRLTVT.

This chain connects TRBV2 to TRBJ1-5, with unresolved D. Germline V gene data show CDR1 as SNHLY and CDR2 as FYNNEI. There are 13 residues in the CDR3. V was cut by 4 bases and J by 5 bases, with 9 bases left in between. CDR3 nucleotides: TGTGCCAGCAGTGCGAGTCGCGATCAGCCCCAGCATTTT. It translates to CASSASRDQPQHF. Complete variable domain (other parts from reference TRBV2 and TRBJ1-5): EPEVTQTPSHQVTQMGQEVILRCVPISNHLYFYWYRQILGQKVEFLVSFYNNEISEKSEIFDDQFSVERPDGSNFTLKIRSTKLEDSAMYFCASSASRDQPQHFGDGTRLSIL.

The chain joins TRBV2 to TRBJ2-5, with D possibly TRBD1 on 6 matching bases. The CDR3 runs to 13 residues. Trimming stripped 8 bases from V and 5 bases from J, with 15 bases between. Germline loops: CDR1 SNHLY, CDR2 FYNNEI. CDR3 sequence: CASRVTGKETQYF. The CDR3 nucleotides are TGTGCCAGCCGAGTAACAGGGAAGGAGACCCAGTACTTC.

The chain couples TRBV27 to TRBJ2-7, with 12 nucleotides matching TRBD1. There are 15 residues in the CDR3. The germline gives CDR1 MNHEY, CDR2 SMNVEV (reference sequence). J was trimmed by 3 bases and V by 3 bases; bases with no gene match: 3. For the CDR3, the DNA is TGTGCCAGCAGTTTTAGGGACAGGGGGCGCTACGAGCAGTACTTC. This translates into CASSFRDRGRYEQYF.

The CDR3 protein is CASSSGLANEQFF. The CDR3 DNA reads TGTGCCAGCAGCTCGGGACTAGCGAATGAGCAGTTCTTC. The chain joins TRBV11-2 to TRBJ2-1, with 10 bases matching TRBD2. The CDR3 has 13 residues. The germline V gene has CDR1 SGHAT and CDR2 FQNNGV. V was clipped by 4 bases and J by 7 bases; unmatched bases: 1.

This clone was observed once. The junction departs from germline at one end; a sequencing error may be responsible. This chain joins TRBV4-1 and TRBJ1-3, with no clear D. The CDR3 covers 17 residues. Germline CDR1 is MGHRA and CDR2 is YSYEKL. The CDR3 is CAGSQTPLRIRGNTIYF. CDR3 nucleotide sequence: TGCGCCGGCAGCCAAACCCCTCTGCGGATCCGGGGAAACACCATATATTTT.

This chain joins TRBV6-6 and TRBJ2-7, with 7 bases aligning to TRBD2. Trimming removed 1 base from V and 0 bases from J; junction bases left unmatched: 3. CDR3 length: 15 amino acids. Germline CDR1 and CDR2: MNHNY and SVGAGI (reference sequence). CDR3 loop: CASSYFAGDSYEQYF. The CDR3 coding sequence is TGTGCCAGCAGTTACTTCGCGGGAGACTCCTACGAGCAGTACTTC.

V gene TRBV5-1 combines with J gene TRBJ2-1, with TRBD2 matching 10 bases. Trimming took 0 bases from V and 7 from J; bases not matched to a gene: 7. CDR3 length: 16 amino acids. Germline loops: CDR1 SGHRS, CDR2 YFSETQ. The CDR3 coding sequence is TGCGCCAGCAGCTTGGGTCCTAGCGGGAGCGGGAATGAGCAGTTCTTC. Translated, it gives CASSLGPSGSGNEQFF.

The J gene is TRBJ2-3, the V gene TRBV7-7; D is perhaps TRBD1 (5 bases). With 1 base removed from V and 3 bases from J, the gap between germline ends came to 8 bases. The CDR3 length is 14 residues. Germline CDR1 and CDR2: SSHAT and FNYEAQ (reference sequence). CDR3 residues: CASSLDRQTDTQYF. The DNA of the CDR3 is TGTGCCAGCAGCTTAGACAGACAGACAGATACGCAGTATTTT.

This sequence joins TRBV7-9 and TRBJ2-4, with TRBD1 matching 8 bases. This CDR3 is 16 amino acids long. Per the germline V gene, CDR1 is SEHNR and CDR2 is FQNEAQ (reference sequence). Trimming at V came to 1 base and at J to 9 bases, leaving 11 bases not matched to a gene. The CDR3 spells CASSLVSGGAGSIQYF. The DNA for the CDR3 is TGTGCCAGCAGCTTAGTGTCAGGGGGCGCGGGGAGCATTCAGTACTTC.

The V and J genes are TRBV9 and TRBJ2-5, with 7 nucleotides matching TRBD2. The CDR3 sequence is 15 residues long. V lost 0 bases to trimming and J lost 2 bases; unmatched junction nucleotides: 4. Germline V lookup: CDR1 SGDLS, CDR2 YYNGEE. The CDR3 is CASSVGTSEQETQYF. The CDR3 DNA sequence: TGTGCCAGCAGCGTAGGTACTAGCGAGCAAGAGACCCAGTACTTC.

The V call is TRBV2, the J call TRBJ1-1, with D perhaps TRBD1 (6 bases). This CDR3 is 13 amino acids long. Germline lookup yields CDR1 SNHLY and CDR2 FYNNEI. Trimming removed 1 base at V and 6 bases at J, with 9 bases between. The CDR3 reads CASSEVDRSEAFF. The DNA for the CDR3 is TGTGCCAGCAGTGAAGTTGACAGGTCTGAAGCTTTCTTT.

V gene TRBV11-1 combines with J gene TRBJ2-7; possibly TRBD2 for D (6 bases). CDR3 length equals 15 residues. The germline CDR1 and CDR2 sequences are SGHAT and FQDESV (reference sequence). Trimming left V 5 bases short and J 7 bases short, with 21 bases between. DNA of the CDR3: TGTGCCAGCAGCCAGAGGGGCGGGAAATCGCGTGAGCAGTACTTC. Amino acids: CASSQRGGKSREQYF.

The CDR3 here is CASSGDRLSTDTQYF. CDR3 bases: TGTGCCAGCAGCGGGGACAGGCTTAGCACAGATACGCAGTATTTT. The V and J genes are TRBV7-8 and TRBJ2-3; 8 nucleotides line up with TRBD1. V dropped 5 bases and J dropped 0; count of bases not matched to a gene: 4. Germline V gene lookup returns CDR1 SGHVS and CDR2 FQNEAQ. The CDR3 has 15 amino acids. Full variable domain (remainder filled in from reference TRBV7-8 and TRBJ2-3): GAGVSQSPRYKVAKRGQDVALRCDPISGHVSLFWYQQALGQGPEFLTYFQNEAQLDKSGLPSDRFFAERPEGSVSTLKIQRTQQEDSAVYLCASSGDRLSTDTQYFGPGTRLTVL.

The chain combines TRBV19 with TRBJ2-5; TRBD1 might be the D (6 bases). Germline CDR1 and CDR2: LNHDA and SQIVND (reference sequence). Deletions cut 5 bases from V and 5 bases from J, with 15 bases between. The length of the CDR3 is 14 residues. The CDR3 protein is CASSPGDKWETQYF. DNA for the CDR3: TGTGCCAGTAGTCCTGGGGACAAATGGGAGACCCAGTACTTC.